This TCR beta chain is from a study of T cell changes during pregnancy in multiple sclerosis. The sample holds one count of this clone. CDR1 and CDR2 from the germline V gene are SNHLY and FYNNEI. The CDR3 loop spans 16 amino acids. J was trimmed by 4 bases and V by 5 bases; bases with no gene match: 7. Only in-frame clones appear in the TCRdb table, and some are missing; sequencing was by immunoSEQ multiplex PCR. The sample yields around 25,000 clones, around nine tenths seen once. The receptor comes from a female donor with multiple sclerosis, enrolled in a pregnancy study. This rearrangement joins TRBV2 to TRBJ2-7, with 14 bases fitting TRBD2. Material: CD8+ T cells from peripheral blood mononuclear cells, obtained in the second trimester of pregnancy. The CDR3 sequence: CASSRTSGGPGYEQYF. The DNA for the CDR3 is TGTGCCAGCAGTCGGACTAGCGGGGGGCCAGGATACGAGCAGTACTTC.